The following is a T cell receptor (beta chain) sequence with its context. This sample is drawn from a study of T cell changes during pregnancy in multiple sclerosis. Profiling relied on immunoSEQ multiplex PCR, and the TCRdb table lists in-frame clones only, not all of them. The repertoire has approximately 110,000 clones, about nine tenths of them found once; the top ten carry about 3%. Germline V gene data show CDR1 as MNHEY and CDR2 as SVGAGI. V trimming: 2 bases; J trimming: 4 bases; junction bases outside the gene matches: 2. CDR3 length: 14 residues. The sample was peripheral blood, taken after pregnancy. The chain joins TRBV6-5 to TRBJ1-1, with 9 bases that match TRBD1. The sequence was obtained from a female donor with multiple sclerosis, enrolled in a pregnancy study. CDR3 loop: CASSYLDRGTEAFF. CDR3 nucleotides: TGTGCCAGCAGTTACCTGGACAGGGGCACTGAAGCTTTCTTT.